This is a list of T cell receptor beta chains from one sample in a study of OX40 agonist ivuxolimab in advanced cancers. Clones were read by immunoSEQ multiplex PCR, and TCRdb kept only the in-frame ones, dropping some. The data show more than 75,000 clones, over 75% seen once. The sample in question was CD4+ or CD8+ T cells sorted from blood, obtained in a trial of the OX40 agonist ivuxolimab. Receptors were obtained from an adult with an advanced solid tumor such as melanoma, head and neck, liver or kidney cancer. Both conserved end residues are part of each CDR3. A D gene is named only where the DNA matches it firmly.

>15|TRBV6-4|.|TRBJ2-2
TGTGCCAGCAGCCCCGGGACGGTTAGCACCGGGGAGCTGTTTTTT
CASSPGTVSTGELFF
>19|TRBV4-3|TRBD1|TRBJ2-6
TGCGCCAGCAGCCAATCTCCCGGGACAGGGGGCGCTGGGGCCAACGTCCTGACTTTC
CASSQSPGTGGAGANVLTF
>15|TRBV19|.|TRBJ1-5
TGTGCCAGTAGTATGATTGGGGAGTCTTATCAGCCCCAGCATTTT
CASSMIGESYQPQHF
>14|TRBV6-5|TRBD2|TRBJ2-5
TGTGCCAGCAGTTACGTAGCGGGAGGAGAGACCCAGTACTTC
CASSYVAGGETQYF
>13|TRBV27|.|TRBJ2-7
TGTGCCAGCAGTTTTGGGGCCACCTACGAGCAGTACTTC
CASSFGATYEQYF
>14|TRBV25-1|.|TRBJ2-6
TGTGCCAGCAGTAACAGTGGTGGGGCCAACGTCCTGACTTTC
CASSNSGGANVLTF
>15|TRBV5-5|.|TRBJ2-4
TGTGCCAGCATCCAAGGAGGGGGAACCAAAAACATTCAGTACTTC
CASIQGGGTKNIQYF
>11|TRBV30|.|TRBJ1-4
TGTGCCTTTATGTGGGATGAAAAACTGTTTTTT
CAFMWDEKLFF
>16|TRBV28|TRBD1|TRBJ2-7
TGTGCCAGCAGCGTACCTGGACAGGGGGCCTACTACGAGCAGTACTTC
CASSVPGQGAYYEQYF
>13|TRBV6-5|.|TRBJ1-2
TGTGCCAGCAGTTTGGGACGGATCTATGGCTACACCTTC
CASSLGRIYGYTF
>13|TRBV28|.|TRBJ1-4
TGTGCCAGTCTCGCAGCAACTAATGAAAAACTGTTTTTT
CASLAATNEKLFF
>15|TRBV6-5|TRBD1|TRBJ1-2
TGTGCCAGCAGTTTCAACACAGGGGGTGGCTATGGCTACACCTTC
CASSFNTGGGYGYTF
>13|TRBV2|TRBD1|TRBJ2-5
TGTGCCAGCACCTCAGGGGGCGCGGAGACCCAGTACTTC
CASTSGGAETQYF
>15|TRBV28|.|TRBJ1-1
TGTGCCAGCAGTTTGACGGGGTCGGTGAACACTGAAGCTTTCTTT
CASSLTGSVNTEAFF
>15|TRBV6-5|TRBD1|TRBJ2-1
TGTGCCAGCAGTTCCCCGCCTAGGGGGCACAATGAGCAGTTCTTC
CASSSPPRGHNEQFF
>14|TRBV28|.|TRBJ1-5
TGTGCCAGCAGTTCGAGTTGGAGCAATCAGCCCCAGCATTTT
CASSSSWSNQPQHF
>14|TRBV5-4|.|TRBJ2-1
TGTGCCAGCAGCTTCCCTGGGGCCGGTGGTGAGCAGTTCTTC
CASSFPGAGGEQFF